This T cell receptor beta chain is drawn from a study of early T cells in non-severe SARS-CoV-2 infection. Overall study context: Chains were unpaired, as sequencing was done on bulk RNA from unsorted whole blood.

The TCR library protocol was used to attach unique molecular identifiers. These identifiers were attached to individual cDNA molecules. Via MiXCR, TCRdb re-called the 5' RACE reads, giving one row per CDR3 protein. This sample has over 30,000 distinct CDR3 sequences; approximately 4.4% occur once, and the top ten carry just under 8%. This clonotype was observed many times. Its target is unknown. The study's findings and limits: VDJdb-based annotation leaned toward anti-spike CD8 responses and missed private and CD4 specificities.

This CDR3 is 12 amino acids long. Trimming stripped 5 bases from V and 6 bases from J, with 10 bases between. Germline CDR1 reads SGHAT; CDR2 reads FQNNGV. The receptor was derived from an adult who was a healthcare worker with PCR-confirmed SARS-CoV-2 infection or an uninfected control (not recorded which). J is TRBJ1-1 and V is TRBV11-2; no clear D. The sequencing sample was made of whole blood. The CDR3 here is CASSPSLAEAFF. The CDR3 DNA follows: TGTGCCAGCAGCCCCTCTTTAGCTGAAGCTTTCTTT.